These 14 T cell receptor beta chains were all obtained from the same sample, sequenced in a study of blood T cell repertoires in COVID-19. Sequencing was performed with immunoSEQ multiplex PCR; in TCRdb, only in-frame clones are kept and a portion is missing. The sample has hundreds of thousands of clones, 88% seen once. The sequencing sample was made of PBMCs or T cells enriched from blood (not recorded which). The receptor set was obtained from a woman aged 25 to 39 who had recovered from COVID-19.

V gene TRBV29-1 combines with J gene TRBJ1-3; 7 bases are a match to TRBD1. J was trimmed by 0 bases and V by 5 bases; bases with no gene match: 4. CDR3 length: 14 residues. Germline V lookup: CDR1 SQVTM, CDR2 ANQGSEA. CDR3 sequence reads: CSVQGVLSGNTIYF. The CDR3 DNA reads TGCAGCGTTCAGGGGGTCCTCTCTGGAAACACCATATATTTT.

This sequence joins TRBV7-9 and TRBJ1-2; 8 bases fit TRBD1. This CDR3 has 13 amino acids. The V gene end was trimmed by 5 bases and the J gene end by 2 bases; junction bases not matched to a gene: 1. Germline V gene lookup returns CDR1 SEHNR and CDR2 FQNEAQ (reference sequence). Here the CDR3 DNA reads TGTGCCAGCAGCGGACAGGGAAACTATGGCTACACCTTC. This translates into CASSGQGNYGYTF.

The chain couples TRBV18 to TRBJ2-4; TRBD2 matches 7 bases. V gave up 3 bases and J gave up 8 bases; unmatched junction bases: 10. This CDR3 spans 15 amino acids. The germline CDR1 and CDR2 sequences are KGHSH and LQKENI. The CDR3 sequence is CASSPPGLGEYIQYF. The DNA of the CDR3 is TGTGCCAGCTCACCGCCCGGACTAGGCGAATACATTCAGTACTTC.

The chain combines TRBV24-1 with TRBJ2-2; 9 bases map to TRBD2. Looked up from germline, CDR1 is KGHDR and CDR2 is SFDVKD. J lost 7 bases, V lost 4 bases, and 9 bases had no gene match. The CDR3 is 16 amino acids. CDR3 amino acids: CATSDLGAGGDGELFF. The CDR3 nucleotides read TGTGCCACCAGTGACCTGGGAGCGGGGGGAGACGGGGAGCTGTTTTTT.

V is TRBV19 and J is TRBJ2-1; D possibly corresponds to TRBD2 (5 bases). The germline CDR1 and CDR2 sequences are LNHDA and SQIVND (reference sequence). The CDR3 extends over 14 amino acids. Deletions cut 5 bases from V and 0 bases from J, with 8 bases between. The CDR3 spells CASSYTSSYNEQFF. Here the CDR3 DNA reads TGTGCCAGTAGTTACACTAGCTCCTACAATGAGCAGTTCTTC.

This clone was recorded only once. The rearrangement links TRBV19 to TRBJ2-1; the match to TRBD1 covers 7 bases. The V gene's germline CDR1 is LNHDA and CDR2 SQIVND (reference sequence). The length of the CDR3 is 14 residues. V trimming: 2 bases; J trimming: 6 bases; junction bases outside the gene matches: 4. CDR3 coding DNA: TGTGCCAGTAGTATACGAGGGGGCCTCAATGAGCAGTTCTTC. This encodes CASSIRGGLNEQFF.

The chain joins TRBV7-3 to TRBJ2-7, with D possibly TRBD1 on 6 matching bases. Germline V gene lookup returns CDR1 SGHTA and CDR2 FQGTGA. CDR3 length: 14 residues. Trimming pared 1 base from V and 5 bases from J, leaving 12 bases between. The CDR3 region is CASSLRTAPDEQYF. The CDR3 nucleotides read TGTGCCAGCAGCTTAAGGACAGCCCCCGACGAGCAGTACTTC.

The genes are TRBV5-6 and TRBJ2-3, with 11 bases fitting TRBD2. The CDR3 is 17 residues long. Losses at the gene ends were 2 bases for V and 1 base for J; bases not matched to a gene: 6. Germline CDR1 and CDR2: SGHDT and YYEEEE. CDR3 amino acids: CASSFRRTSGRTDTQYF. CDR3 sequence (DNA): TGTGCCAGCAGCTTCCGCCGGACTAGCGGGCGCACAGATACGCAGTATTTT. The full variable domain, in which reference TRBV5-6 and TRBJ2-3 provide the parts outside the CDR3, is DAGVTQSPTHLIKTRGQQVTLRCSPKSGHDTVSWYQQALGQGPQFIFQYYEEEERQRGNFPDRFSGHQFPNYSSELNVNALLLGDSALYLCASSFRRTSGRTDTQYFGPGTRLTVL.

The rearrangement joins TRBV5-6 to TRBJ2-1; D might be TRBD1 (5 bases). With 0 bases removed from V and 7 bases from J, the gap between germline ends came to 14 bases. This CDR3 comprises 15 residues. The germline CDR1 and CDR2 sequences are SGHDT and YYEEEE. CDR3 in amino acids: CASSLVAGNRNEQFF. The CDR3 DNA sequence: TGTGCCAGCAGCTTGGTGGCAGGGAATCGGAATGAGCAGTTCTTC.

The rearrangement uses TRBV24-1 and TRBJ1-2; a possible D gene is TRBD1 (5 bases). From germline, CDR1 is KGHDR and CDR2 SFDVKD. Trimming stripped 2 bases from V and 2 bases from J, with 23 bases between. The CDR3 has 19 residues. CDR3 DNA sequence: TGTGCCACCAGTGATTGCCACCTGCGGCCAGGGCACCTGAACTATGGCTACACCTTC. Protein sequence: CATSDCHLRPGHLNYGYTF.

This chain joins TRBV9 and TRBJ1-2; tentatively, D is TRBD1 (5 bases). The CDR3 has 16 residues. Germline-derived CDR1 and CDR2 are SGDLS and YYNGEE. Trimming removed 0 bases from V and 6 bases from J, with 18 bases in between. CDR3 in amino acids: CASSVEYGGVLDGYTF. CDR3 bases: TGTGCCAGCAGCGTAGAATACGGGGGGGTTTTAGATGGCTACACCTTC.

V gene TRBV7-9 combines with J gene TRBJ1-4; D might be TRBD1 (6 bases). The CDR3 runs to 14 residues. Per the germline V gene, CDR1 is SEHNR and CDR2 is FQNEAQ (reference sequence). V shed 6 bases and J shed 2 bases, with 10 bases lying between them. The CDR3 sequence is CASSHTGTNEKLFF. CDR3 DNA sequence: TGTGCCAGCAGTCATACAGGGACTAATGAAAAACTGTTTTTT.

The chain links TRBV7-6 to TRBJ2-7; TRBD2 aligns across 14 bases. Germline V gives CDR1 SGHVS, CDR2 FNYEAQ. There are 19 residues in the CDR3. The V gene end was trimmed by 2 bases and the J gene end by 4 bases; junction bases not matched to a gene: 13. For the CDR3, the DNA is TGTGCCAGCAGCTTATTCCTCGGGACTAGCGGGAGTTATTCATACGAGCAGTACTTC. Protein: CASSLFLGTSGSYSYEQYF.

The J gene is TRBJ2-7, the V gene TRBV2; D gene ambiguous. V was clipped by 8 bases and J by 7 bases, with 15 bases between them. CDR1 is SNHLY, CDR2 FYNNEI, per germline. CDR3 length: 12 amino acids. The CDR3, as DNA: TGTGCCAGCGGCTCTCGCGAGAGGGAGCAGTACTTC. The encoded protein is CASGSREREQYF.